What follows are 10 T cell receptor beta chains derived from one specimen sequenced in a study of shared clonotypes between healthy human individuals. CD45RO-negative, CCR7-selected cells formed the naive CD8 fraction, which excluded terminally differentiated effector memory CD45RA+ cells. The method was immunoSEQ multiplex PCR; TCRdb's version includes in-frame clones alone and lacks a portion of them. The table lists about 2 million clones, about 94% of them singletons. The material sequenced was naive CD8+ T cells sorted from blood. The source is a man younger than 35 in good health.

J is TRBJ2-5 and V is TRBV28, with D perhaps matching TRBD1 or TRBD2 (5 bases each). Trimming removed 5 bases at V and 5 bases at J, with 24 bases between. Germline CDR1 is MDHEN and CDR2 is SYDVKM. This CDR3 is 17 amino acids long. The CDR3 here is CASSPRGIAGRTETQYF. CDR3 nucleotide sequence: TGTGCCAGCAGTCCCCGAGGAATCGCAGGGAGAACGGAGACCCAGTACTTC.

The gene calls are TRBV6-1 and TRBJ2-7, with 8 bases that match TRBD2. Germline V lookup: CDR1 MNHNS, CDR2 SASEGT. J gave up 3 bases and V 2 bases, and 3 bases lay outside the gene matches. This CDR3 has 14 amino acids. The CDR3: CASSESGGLYEQYF. CDR3 in DNA: TGTGCCAGCAGTGAATCGGGGGGGCTCTACGAGCAGTACTTC.

Comments on this clone: The identical CDR3 is also encoded by other nucleotide sequences in the sample. This sequence joins TRBV30 and TRBJ1-4, with a possible D match to TRBD1 (5 bases). V was shortened by 0 bases and J by 6 bases, with 11 bases between the two germline ends. CDR3 length: 14 amino acids. Per germline, CDR1 GTSNPN and CDR2 SVGIG (reference sequence). The chain's CDR3 is CAWSVGAGYEKLFF. CDR3 DNA: TGTGCCTGGAGTGTTGGGGCAGGGTATGAAAAACTGTTTTTT.

This rearrangement joins TRBV7-2 to TRBJ2-3; possible D gene TRBD2, 5 bases. V was cut by 4 bases and J by 2 bases, with 13 bases left in between. The CDR3 extends over 15 amino acids. The germline V gene encodes CDR1 SGHTA and CDR2 FQGNSA. As DNA, the CDR3 is TGTGCCAGCAGCTCACGTGAGGGTGTCACAGATACGCAGTATTTT. It translates to CASSSREGVTDTQYF.

The gene calls are TRBV9 and TRBJ2-3; D might be TRBD1 or TRBD2, each matching 5 bases. Germline V gene lookup returns CDR1 SGDLS and CDR2 YYNGEE. V gave up 0 bases and J gave up 6 bases, with 14 bases separating them. The CDR3 loop spans 15 amino acids. The CDR3 protein is CASSVGGVGLDTQYF. The CDR3 DNA is TGTGCCAGCAGCGTAGGAGGGGTTGGGTTGGATACGCAGTATTTT. Using reference TRBV9 and TRBJ2-3 for the parts outside the CDR3, the full variable domain is DSGVTQTPKHLITATGQRVTLRCSPRSGDLSVYWYQQSLDQGLQFLIQYYNGEERAKGNILERFSAQQFPDLHSELNLSSLELGDSALYFCASSVGGVGLDTQYFGPGTRLTVL.

V usage is TRBV11-1 and J usage is TRBJ2-7; D uncertain. Trimming took 5 bases from V and 0 from J, leaving 5 bases between them. CDR1 SGHAT and CDR2 FQDESV come from the germline V gene (reference sequence). The CDR3 is 12 amino acids. CDR3 loop: CASSPNSYEQYF. CDR3 DNA sequence: TGTGCCAGCAGCCCGAACTCCTACGAGCAGTACTTC.

J is TRBJ2-5 and V is TRBV27; D ambiguous. Germline-derived CDR1 and CDR2 are MNHEY and SMNVEV (reference sequence). This CDR3 is built from 14 residues. V lost 0 bases, J lost 5 bases, and 10 bases lay in between. The CDR3 sequence: CASSLSPTMETQYF. The CDR3, as DNA: TGTGCCAGCAGTTTATCTCCTACGATGGAGACCCAGTACTTC.

This rearrangement joins TRBV2 to TRBJ2-1; no reliable D call. Germline V CDR1 and CDR2: SNHLY, FYNNEI. V lost 0 bases and J lost 2, with 11 bases in between. The CDR3 consists of 16 residues. Here the CDR3 reads CASSEAQQTPYNEQFF. CDR3 sequence (DNA): TGTGCCAGCAGTGAAGCGCAGCAAACCCCCTACAATGAGCAGTTCTTC.

The J gene is TRBJ1-1, the V gene TRBV2; D is uncertain. This CDR3 has 15 residues. V lost 7 bases, J lost 1 base, and 16 bases lay in between. Germline assignment: CDR1 SNHLY and CDR2 FYNNEI. The CDR3 loop is CASILPPTQNTEAFF. The CDR3 bases are TGTGCCAGCATCCTGCCGCCGACACAGAACACTGAAGCTTTCTTT.

The chain carries TRBV7-8 and TRBJ1-1; D gene unclear. CDR1 and CDR2 from the germline V gene are SGHVS and FQNEAQ. The CDR3 is 13 residues long. V was clipped by 2 bases and J by 3 bases, with 7 bases between them. The CDR3 DNA follows: TGTGCCAGCAGCTTATGGGGAGACACTGAAGCTTTCTTT. Translated: CASSLWGDTEAFF.